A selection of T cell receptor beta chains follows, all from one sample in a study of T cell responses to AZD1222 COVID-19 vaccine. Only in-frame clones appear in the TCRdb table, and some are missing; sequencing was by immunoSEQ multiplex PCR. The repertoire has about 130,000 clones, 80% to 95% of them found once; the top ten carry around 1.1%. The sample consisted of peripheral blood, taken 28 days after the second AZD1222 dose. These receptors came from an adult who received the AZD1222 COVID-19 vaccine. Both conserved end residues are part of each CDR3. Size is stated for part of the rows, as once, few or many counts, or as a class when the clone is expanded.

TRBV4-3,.,CASSQGGESSEAFF
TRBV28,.,CASKGSLSPYEQYF
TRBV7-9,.,CASSRFRPGSGEKGSPLHF
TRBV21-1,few,CASITGANQPQHF
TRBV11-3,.,CASSGGTDTQYF
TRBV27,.,CASSLSRGGGELFF
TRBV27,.,CASSPGQGNEQYF
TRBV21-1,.,CASSKGLSLLQGAPGNTIYF
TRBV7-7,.,CASSLDWGTEGTQYF
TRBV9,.,CASSPRVTGVHEQYF
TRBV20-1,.,CSASSSFSNQPQHF
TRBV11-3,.,CASSFLTSSKAFF
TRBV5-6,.,CASSLVGSGASETQYF
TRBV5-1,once,CASKLELGVSGELFF
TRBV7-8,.,CASSPRQAMNTEAFF
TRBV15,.,CATSRNPGGETQYF
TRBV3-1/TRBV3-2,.,CASSQGVYSGNTIYF
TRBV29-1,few,CSALMGAEKLFF
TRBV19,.,CASSILINTEAFF
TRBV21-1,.,CASSNDRSSYEQYF
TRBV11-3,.,CASSPPGAQGYTF
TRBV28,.,CAPKAGDLPGPQHF
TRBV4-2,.,CASRGDRGSDYGYTF
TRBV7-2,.,CASSPDLNGQARGTQYF
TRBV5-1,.,CASSLTSPSTDTQYF
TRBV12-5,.,CASGLEGVGGYTF
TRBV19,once,CASRPWTEQNEKLFF
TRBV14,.,CASSLTGQVHSPLHF
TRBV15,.,CATSRDPIVSGNTIYF
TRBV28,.,CASSQQGRELFF
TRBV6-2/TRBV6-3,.,CASSATGGMTEAFF
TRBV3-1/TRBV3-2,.,CASSQRGGSAEAFF
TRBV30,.,CAWNRPGQGRDSPLHF
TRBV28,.,CASSLGYYEQYF
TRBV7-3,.,CASSLTPGTEAFF
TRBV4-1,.,CASSPGQGDQPQHF
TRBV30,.,CAWSADRVGEQYF
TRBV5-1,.,CASSIQGSYNEQFF
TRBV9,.,CASSTSGRGDEQFF
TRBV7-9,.,CASSPTDRDGSPLHF
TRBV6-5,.,CASSYSRNQPQHF
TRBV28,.,CASSPGQGTYGYTF
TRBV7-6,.,CASSPQDGTNEKLFF
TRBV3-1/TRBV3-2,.,CASSLRWGQETQYF
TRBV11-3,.,CASSFDSSSYEQYF
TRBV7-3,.,CASSSAAGVAEAFF
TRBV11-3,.,CASSLEWSSQETQYF
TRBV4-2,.,CASSPTGRFSGNTIYF
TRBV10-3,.,CATGGGAGEETQYF
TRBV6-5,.,CASSSPGEAFF
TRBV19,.,CASSKPRDRGGDEQFF